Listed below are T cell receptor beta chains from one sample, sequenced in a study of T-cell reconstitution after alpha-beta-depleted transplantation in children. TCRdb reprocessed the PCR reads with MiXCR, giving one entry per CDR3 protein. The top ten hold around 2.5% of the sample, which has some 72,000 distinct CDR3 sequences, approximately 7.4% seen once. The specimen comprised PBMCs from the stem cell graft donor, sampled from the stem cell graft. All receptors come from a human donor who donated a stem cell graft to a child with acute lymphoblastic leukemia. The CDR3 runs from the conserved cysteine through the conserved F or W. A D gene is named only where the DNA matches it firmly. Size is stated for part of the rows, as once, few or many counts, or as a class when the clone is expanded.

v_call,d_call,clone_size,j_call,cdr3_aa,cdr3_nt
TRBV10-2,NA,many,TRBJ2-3,CASSPDFFTDTQYF,TGCGCCAGCAGCCCCGACTTCTTCACAGATACGCAGTATTTT
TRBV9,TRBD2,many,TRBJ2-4,CASSVEGGSPQAAKNIQYF,TGTGCCAGCAGCGTAGAAGGCGGGAGCCCCCAAGCAGCCAAAAACATTCAGTACTTC
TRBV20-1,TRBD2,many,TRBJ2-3,CSADSGTSTDTQYF,TGCAGTGCTGATAGCGGGACAAGCACAGATACGCAGTATTTT
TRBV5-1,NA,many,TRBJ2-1,CASSLDHPYNEQFF,TGTGCCAGCAGCTTGGACCACCCCTACAATGAGCAGTTCTTC
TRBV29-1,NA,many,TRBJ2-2,CSVRNWGGELFF,TGCAGCGTTCGGAACTGGGGCGGGGAGCTGTTTTTT
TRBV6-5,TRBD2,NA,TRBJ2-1,CASSYRRTSGSYNEQFF,TGTGCCAGCAGTTACCGGCGTACTAGCGGGAGTTACAATGAGCAGTTCTTC
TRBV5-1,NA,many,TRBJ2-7,CASSGDWVEQYF,TGCGCCAGCAGCGGAGACTGGGTCGAGCAGTACTTC
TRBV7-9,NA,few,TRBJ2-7,CAIGTVGYEQYF,TGTGCCATCGGCACTGTTGGCTACGAGCAGTACTTC
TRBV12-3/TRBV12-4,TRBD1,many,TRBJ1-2,CASSSQQGKDGYTF,TGTGCCAGCAGTTCTCAACAGGGGAAAGATGGCTACACCTTC
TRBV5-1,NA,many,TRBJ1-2,CASSLDGANYGYTF,TGCGCCAGCAGCTTGGATGGCGCGAACTATGGCTACACCTTC
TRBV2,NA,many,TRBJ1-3,CASSVSGIGNTIYF,TGTGCCAGCAGTGTATCGGGCATTGGAAACACCATATATTTT
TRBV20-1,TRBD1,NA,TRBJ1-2,CSASAGQGAGYTF,TGCAGTGCTAGCGCGGGTCAGGGGGCCGGCTACACCTTC